Detailed here is one T cell receptor (beta chain). Method: immunoSEQ multiplex PCR; TCRdb's copy keeps in-frame clones and lacks some. The sample shows 100,000 to 150,000 clones, 90% of them seen only once. The data are from a study of T cell responses to AZD1222 COVID-19 vaccine. Trimming cost V 6 bases and J 4 bases, with 7 bases left between them. The CDR3 is made up of 12 amino acids. The germline gives CDR1 MNHEY, CDR2 SVGAGI. This sequence joins TRBV6-5 and TRBJ1-5; D not certain. The material sequenced was peripheral blood, taken on day 0 of AZD1222 vaccination. This TCR was recovered from an adult in good health. The CDR3 DNA is TGTGCCAGCAGGACCGTAAATCAGCCCCAGCATTTT. Residues: CASRTVNQPQHF.